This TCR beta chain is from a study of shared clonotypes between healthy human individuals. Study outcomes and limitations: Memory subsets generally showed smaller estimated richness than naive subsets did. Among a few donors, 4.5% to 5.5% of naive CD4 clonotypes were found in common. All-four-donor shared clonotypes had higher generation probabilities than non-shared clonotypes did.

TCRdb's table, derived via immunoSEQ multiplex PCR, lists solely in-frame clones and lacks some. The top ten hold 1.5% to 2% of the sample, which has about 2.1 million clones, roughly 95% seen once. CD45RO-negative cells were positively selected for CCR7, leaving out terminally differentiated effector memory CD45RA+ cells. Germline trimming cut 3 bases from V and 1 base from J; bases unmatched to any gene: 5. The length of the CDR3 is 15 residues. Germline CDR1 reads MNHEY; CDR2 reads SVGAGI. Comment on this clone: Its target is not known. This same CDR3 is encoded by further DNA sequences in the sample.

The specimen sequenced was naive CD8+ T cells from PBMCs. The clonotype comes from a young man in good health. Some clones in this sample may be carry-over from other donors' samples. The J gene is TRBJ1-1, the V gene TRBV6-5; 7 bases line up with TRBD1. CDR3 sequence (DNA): TGTGCCAGCAGTTATTGGACAGGAGCGAACACTGAAGCTTTCTTT. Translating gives CASSYWTGANTEAFF.